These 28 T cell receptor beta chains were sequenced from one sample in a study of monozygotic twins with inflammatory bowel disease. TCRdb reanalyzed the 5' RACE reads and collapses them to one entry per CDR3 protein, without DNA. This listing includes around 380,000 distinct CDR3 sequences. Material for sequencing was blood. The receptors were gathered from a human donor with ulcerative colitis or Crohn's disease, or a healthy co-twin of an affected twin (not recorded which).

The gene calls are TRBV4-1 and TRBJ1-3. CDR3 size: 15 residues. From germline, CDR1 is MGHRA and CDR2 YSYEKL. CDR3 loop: CASSQTPSSGNTIYF.

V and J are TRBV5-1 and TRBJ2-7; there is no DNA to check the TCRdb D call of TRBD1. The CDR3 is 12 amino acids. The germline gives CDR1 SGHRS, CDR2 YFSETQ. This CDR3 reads CASGTSFYEQYF.

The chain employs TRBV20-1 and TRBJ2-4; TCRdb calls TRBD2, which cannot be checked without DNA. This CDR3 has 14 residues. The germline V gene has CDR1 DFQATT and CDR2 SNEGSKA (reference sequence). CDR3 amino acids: CSARDLSSGRIQYF.

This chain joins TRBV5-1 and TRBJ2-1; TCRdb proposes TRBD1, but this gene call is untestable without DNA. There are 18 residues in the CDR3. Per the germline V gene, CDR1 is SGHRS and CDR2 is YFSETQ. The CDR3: CASRQLPGQGGTYNEQFF.

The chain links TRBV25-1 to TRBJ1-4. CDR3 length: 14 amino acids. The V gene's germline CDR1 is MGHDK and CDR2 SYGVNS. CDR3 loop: CASSGGATNEKLFF.

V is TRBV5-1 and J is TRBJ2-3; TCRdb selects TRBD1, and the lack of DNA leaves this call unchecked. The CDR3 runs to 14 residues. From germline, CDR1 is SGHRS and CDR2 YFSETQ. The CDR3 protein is CASSLPGGRDTQYF.

CDR3 residues: CASSQDPTGSEQYF. The chain recombines TRBV3-1 with TRBJ2-7; the D call from TCRdb, TRBD2, cannot be confirmed without DNA. This CDR3 region has 14 residues. Germline assignment: CDR1 LGHDT and CDR2 YNNKEL (reference sequence).

This CDR3 reads CSASRSGTTDTQYF. The rearrangement links TRBV20-1 to TRBJ2-3; TCRdb selects TRBD2, and the lack of DNA leaves this call unchecked. This CDR3 spans 14 amino acids. Germline V lookup: CDR1 DFQATT, CDR2 SNEGSKA (reference sequence).

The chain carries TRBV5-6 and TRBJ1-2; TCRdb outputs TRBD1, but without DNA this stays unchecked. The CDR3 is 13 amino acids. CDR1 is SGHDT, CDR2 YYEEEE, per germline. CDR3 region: CASSTRGGYGYTF.

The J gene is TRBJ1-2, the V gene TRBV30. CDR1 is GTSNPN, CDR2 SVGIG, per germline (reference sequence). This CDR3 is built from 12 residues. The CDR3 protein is CAWSVKQRVGTF.

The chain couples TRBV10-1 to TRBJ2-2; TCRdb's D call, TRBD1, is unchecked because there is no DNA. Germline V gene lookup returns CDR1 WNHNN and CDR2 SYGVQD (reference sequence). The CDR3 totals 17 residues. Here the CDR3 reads CASSERTGYWDTGELFF.

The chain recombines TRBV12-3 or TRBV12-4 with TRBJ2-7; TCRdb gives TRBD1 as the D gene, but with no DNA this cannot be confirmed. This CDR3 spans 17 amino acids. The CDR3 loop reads CASSLVHPRDRRYEQYF.

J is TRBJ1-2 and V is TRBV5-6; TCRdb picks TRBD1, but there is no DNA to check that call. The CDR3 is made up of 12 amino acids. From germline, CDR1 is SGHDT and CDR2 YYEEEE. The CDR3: CASSPGQRGYTF.

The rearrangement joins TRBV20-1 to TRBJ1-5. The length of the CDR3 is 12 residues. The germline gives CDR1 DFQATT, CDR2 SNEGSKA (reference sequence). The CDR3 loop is CSASGGGQPQHF.

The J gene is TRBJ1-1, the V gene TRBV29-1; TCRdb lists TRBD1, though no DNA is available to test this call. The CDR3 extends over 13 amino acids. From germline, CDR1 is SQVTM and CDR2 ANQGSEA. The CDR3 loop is CSVGTGARTEAFF.

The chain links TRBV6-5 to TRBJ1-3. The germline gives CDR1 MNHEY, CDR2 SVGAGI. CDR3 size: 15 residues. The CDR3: CASSLTAISGNTIYF.

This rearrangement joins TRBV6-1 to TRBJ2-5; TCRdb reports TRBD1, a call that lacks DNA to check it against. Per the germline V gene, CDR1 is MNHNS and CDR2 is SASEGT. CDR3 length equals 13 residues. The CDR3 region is CASSVGAQETQYF.

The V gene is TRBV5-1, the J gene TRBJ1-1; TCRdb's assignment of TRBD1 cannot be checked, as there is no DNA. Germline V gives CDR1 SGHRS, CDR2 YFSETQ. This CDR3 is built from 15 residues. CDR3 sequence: CGSSPDWVSGTEAFF. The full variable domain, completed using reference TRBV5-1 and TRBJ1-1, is KAGVTQTPRYLIKTRGQQVTLSCSPISGHRSVSWYQQTPGQGLQFLFEYFSETQRNKGNFPGRFSGRQFSNSRSEMNVSTLELGDSALYLCGSSPDWVSGTEAFFGQGTRLTVV.

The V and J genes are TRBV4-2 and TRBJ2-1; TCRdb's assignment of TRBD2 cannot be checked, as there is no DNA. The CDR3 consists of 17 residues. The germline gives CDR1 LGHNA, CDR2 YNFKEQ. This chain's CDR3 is CASSLGLAGVTYNEQFF.

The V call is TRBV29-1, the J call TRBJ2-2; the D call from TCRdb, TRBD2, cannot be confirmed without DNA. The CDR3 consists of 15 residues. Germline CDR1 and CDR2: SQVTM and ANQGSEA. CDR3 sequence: CSVETSGLNTGELFF.

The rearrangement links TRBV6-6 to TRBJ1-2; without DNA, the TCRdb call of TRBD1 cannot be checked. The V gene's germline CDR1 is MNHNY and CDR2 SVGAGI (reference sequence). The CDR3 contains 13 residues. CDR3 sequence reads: CASSKGDSNGYTF.

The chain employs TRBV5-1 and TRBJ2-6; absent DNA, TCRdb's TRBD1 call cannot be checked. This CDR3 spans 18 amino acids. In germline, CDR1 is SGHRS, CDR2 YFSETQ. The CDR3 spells CASSLAIRTGAGANVLTF.

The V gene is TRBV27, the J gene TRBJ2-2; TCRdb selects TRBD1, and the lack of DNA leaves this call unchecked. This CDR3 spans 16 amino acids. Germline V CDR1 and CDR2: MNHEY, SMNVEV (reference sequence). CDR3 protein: CASSPLRQGETGELFF.

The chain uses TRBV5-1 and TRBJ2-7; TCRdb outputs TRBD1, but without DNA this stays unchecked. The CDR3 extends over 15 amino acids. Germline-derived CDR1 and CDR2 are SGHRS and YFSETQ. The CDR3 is CASSPDDGRSYEQYF.

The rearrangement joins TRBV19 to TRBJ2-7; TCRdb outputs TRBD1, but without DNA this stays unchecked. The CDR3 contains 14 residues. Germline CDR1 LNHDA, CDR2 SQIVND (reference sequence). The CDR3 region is CASSSMQGNYEQYF. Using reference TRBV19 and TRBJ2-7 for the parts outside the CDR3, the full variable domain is DGGITQSPKYLFRKEGQNVTLSCEQNLNHDAMYWYRQDPGQGLRLIYYSQIVNDFQKGDIAEGYSVSREKKESFPLTVTSAQKNPTAFYLCASSSMQGNYEQYFGPGTRLTVT.

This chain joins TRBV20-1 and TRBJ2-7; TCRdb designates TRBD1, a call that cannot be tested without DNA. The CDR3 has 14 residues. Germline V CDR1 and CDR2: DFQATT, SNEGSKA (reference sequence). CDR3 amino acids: CSAQRGSGSYEQYF.

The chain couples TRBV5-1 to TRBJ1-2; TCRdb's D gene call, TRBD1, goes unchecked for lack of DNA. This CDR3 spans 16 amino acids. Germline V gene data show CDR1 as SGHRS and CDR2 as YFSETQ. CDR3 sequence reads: CASSPGTGLGERGYTF.

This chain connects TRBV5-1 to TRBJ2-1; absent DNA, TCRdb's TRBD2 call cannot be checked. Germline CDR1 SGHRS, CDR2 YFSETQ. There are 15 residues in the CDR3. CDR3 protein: CASSADLGSSNEQFF.